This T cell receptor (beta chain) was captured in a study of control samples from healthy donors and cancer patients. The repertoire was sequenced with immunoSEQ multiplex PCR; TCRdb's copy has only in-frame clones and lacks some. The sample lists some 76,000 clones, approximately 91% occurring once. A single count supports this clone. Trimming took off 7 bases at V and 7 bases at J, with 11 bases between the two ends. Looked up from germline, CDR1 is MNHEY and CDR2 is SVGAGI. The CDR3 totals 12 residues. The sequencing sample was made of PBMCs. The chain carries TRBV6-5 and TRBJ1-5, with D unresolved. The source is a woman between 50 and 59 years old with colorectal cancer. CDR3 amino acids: CASNNLSQPQHF. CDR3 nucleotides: TGTGCCAGCAATAATCTATCACAGCCCCAGCATTTT.